This T cell receptor (delta chain) was sequenced for a study of γδ T cells in repeated Plasmodium falciparum infection. The overall study: Samples were taken at baseline, before some infections, and 21 days after each. Study results and caveats: Vdelta2-negative gammadelta repertoires, largely Vdelta1+, seemingly showed infection-driven waves of new clonal selection. Over time and infection, Vgamma9/Vdelta2+ repertoires remained highly stable and polyclonal.

CDR3 length equals 22 residues. The trim removed 1 base at V and 7 bases at J, leaving 29 bases unmatched. Germline assignment: CDR1 TSWWSYY and CDR2 QGS. This clone was detected ten times or more. Its antigen remains unidentified. Possible read error: a much larger clone is one base away. Other DNA variants within this sample encode the same CDR3. Each sorted gammadelta sample had TRG and TRD chains sequenced. TCRdb used CATT to re-call clones from the multiplex PCR reads. The table has 75,000 to 95,000 delta-chain clones, 0.8% to 1% seen once. Vgamma9/Vdelta2+ and Vdelta2-negative gammadelta T cells were flow-sorted from PBMC for bulk sequencing.

This TCR was sampled from a pool of human donors (malaria-infected and uninfected, not separated). This chain uses TRDV1 with TRDJ1; 8 nucleotides align to TRDD3. Specimen: gamma-delta T cells from blood. The CDR3: CALGEPPPGPSPSWGTGGKLIF. CDR3 bases: TGTGCTCTTGGGGAACCACCCCCCGGCCCGTCACCAAGCTGGGGGACAGGTGGTAAACTCATCTTT.